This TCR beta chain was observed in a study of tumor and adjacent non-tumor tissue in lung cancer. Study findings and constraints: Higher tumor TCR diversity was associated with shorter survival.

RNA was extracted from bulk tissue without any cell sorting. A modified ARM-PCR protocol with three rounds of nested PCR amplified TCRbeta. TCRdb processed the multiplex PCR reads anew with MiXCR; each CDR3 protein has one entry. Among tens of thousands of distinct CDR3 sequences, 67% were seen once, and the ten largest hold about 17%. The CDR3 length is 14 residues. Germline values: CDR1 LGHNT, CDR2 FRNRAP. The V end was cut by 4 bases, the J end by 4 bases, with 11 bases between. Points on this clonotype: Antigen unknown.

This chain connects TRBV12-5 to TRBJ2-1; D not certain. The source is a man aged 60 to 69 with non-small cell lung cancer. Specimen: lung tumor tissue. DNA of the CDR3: TGTGCTAGTGGTTCTGGGGATAGGTACAATGAGCAGTTCTTC. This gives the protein CASGSGDRYNEQFF.